One and the same sample provided the 28 T cell receptor beta chains below, sequenced in a study of blood T cell repertoires in COVID-19. This table comes from immunoSEQ multiplex PCR, and its TCRdb copy is limited to in-frame clones, with some not included. The table includes 490,000 or so clones, roughly nine tenths detected once. The source material was PBMCs or T cells enriched from blood (not recorded which). These receptors were collected from a woman between 55 and 75 years old who had recovered from COVID-19.

V gene TRBV5-1 combines with J gene TRBJ2-1, with 7 bases matching TRBD2. This CDR3 has 14 residues. Germline V gene data show CDR1 as SGHRS and CDR2 as YFSETQ. V trimming: 0 bases; J trimming: 6 bases; junction bases outside the gene matches: 3. CDR3 residues: CASSLGGGVNEQFF. The DNA of the CDR3 is TGCGCCAGCAGCTTGGGTGGGGGGGTCAATGAGCAGTTCTTC.

V usage is TRBV7-9 and J usage is TRBJ1-4, with unresolved D. The CDR3 consists of 14 residues. CDR1 is SEHNR, CDR2 FQNEAQ, per germline (reference sequence). With 3 bases removed from V and 8 bases from J, the gap between germline ends came to 13 bases. This chain's CDR3 is CASSLAGTREKLFF. The CDR3, as DNA: TGTGCCAGCAGCTTGGCGGGAACTAGGGAAAAACTGTTTTTT.

This clone was counted a few times. The same CDR3 also results from other DNA sequences found in this sample. This rearrangement joins TRBV7-6 to TRBJ2-7; TRBD1 matches at 10 bases. The CDR3 length is 15 residues. Per germline, CDR1 SGHVS and CDR2 FNYEAQ. V lost 5 bases and J lost 1; bases outside the gene matches: 5. The CDR3 nucleotides read TGTGCCAGCAGCCCGACAGGGGGCCTTTCCTACGAGCAGTACTTC. Translating it yields CASSPTGGLSYEQYF.

V gene TRBV14 combines with J gene TRBJ2-3, with a tentative D call TRBD2 (6 bases). V was cut by 1 base and J by 7 bases, with 21 bases left in between. The CDR3 runs to 17 residues. The V gene's germline CDR1 is SGHDN and CDR2 FVKESK. In nucleotides, the CDR3 is TGTGCCAGCAGCCAAGGTCGGTCTTTGGGACTCCCAAATACGCAGTATTTT. Translation: CASSQGRSLGLPNTQYF. The full variable domain, with the rest looked up from reference TRBV14 and TRBJ2-3, is EAGVTQFPSHSVIEKGQTVTLRCDPISGHDNLYWYRRVMGKEIKFLLHFVKESKQDESGMPNNRFLAERTGGTYSTLKVQPAELEDSGVYFCASSQGRSLGLPNTQYFGPGTRLTVL.

The rearrangement uses TRBV2 and TRBJ1-2; D remains unclear. The germline V gene encodes CDR1 SNHLY and CDR2 FYNNEI. The CDR3 is 14 residues long. V was cut by 3 bases and J by 5 bases, with 13 bases left in between. In DNA form, the CDR3 reads TGTGCCAGCAGTGAGACGTCCTCGGAGTATGGCTACACCTTC. This codes for CASSETSSEYGYTF.

This chain connects TRBV4-1 to TRBJ1-1; 7 bases are shared with TRBD1. J gave up 5 bases and V 5 bases, and 5 bases lay outside the gene matches. The CDR3 spans 13 residues. Germline CDR1 reads MGHRA; CDR2 reads YSYEKL. CDR3 loop: CASSVQGETEAFF. The DNA of the CDR3 is TGCGCCAGCAGCGTTCAGGGGGAGACTGAAGCTTTCTTT.

This sequence joins TRBV15 and TRBJ1-1, with TRBD1 as a possible D gene (6 bases). This CDR3 contains 18 residues. Germline V CDR1 and CDR2: LNHNV, YYDKDF (reference sequence). V gave up 0 bases and J gave up 5 bases, with 22 bases separating them. CDR3 sequence: CATSRDIRTAGLVTEAFF. CDR3 DNA: TGTGCCACCAGCAGAGATATCAGGACAGCGGGGCTGGTTACTGAAGCTTTCTTT.

V is TRBV29-1 and J is TRBJ1-5; D is perhaps TRBD1 (5 bases). Germline V gene lookup returns CDR1 SQVTM and CDR2 ANQGSEA. Trimming shortened V by 4 bases and J by 6 bases, and 13 bases separated the two germline ends. The CDR3 extends over 13 amino acids. DNA of the CDR3: TGCAGCGTTGTTTCCGGGGGAGGTCAGCCCCAGCATTTT. Encoded protein: CSVVSGGGQPQHF.

The chain couples TRBV5-5 to TRBJ2-4; D call uncertain. The CDR3 totals 17 residues. Germline CDR1 reads SGHKS; CDR2 reads YYEKEE (reference sequence). The V end lost 1 base, the J end lost 0 bases, and 14 bases lay between the germline ends. CDR3 sequence reads: CASSLTERKLAKNIQYF. The CDR3 DNA follows: TGTGCCAGCAGCTTGACAGAAAGAAAACTAGCCAAAAACATTCAGTACTTC.

On this clone itself: The sample carries other DNA sequences with the same CDR3. V and J are TRBV5-1 and TRBJ1-2, with 7 bases that match TRBD1. This CDR3 region has 14 residues. Per germline, CDR1 SGHRS and CDR2 YFSETQ. V shed 0 bases and J 2 bases; nucleotides not matched to a gene: 1. DNA for the CDR3: TGCGCCAGCAGCTTGGACAGGGGAAACTATGGCTACACCTTC. It is translated as CASSLDRGNYGYTF.

The chain links TRBV24-1 to TRBJ2-3; a possible D gene is TRBD1 (5 bases). CDR1 and CDR2 from the germline V gene are KGHDR and SFDVKD. The V and J ends lost 6 bases and 6 bases respectively, with 12 bases between them. The CDR3 is 13 amino acids. The CDR3 is CATSPNPGDTQYF. The CDR3, as DNA: TGTGCCACCAGTCCAAATCCAGGGGATACGCAGTATTTT.

V is TRBV19 and J is TRBJ1-1, with 9 bases aligning to TRBD1. This CDR3 has 11 residues. Trimming cost V 4 bases and J 11 bases; bases outside gene matches: 2. The V gene's germline CDR1 is LNHDA and CDR2 SQIVND (reference sequence). The CDR3 spells CASSTGTGAFF. The CDR3 DNA reads as TGTGCCAGTAGTACCGGGACAGGGGCTTTCTTT. Looking up the rest from reference TRBV19 and TRBJ1-1 gives the full variable domain: DGGITQSPKYLFRKEGQNVTLSCEQNLNHDAMYWYRQDPGQGLRLIYYSQIVNDFQKGDIAEGYSVSREKKESFPLTVTSAQKNPTAFYLCASSTGTGAFFGQGTRLTVV.

This sequence joins TRBV11-3 and TRBJ1-1, with no clear D. Trimming removed 3 bases at V and 0 bases at J, with 8 bases between. Germline loops: CDR1 SGHNT, CDR2 YENEEA. The CDR3 has 14 amino acids. The CDR3 protein is CASSFDTMNTEAFF. Here the CDR3 DNA reads TGTGCCAGCAGCTTTGACACCATGAACACTGAAGCTTTCTTT.

The chain has TRBV6-5 and TRBJ1-4; D gene unclear. Germline V gene sequence: CDR1 MNHEY, CDR2 SVGAGI. Trimming removed 5 bases at V and 3 bases at J, with 10 bases between. The CDR3 sequence is 14 residues long. The CDR3: CASSPDSANEKLFF. The CDR3 DNA follows: TGTGCCAGCAGTCCGGACTCGGCTAATGAAAAACTGTTTTTT.

The chain combines TRBV24-1 with TRBJ2-1, with 12 bases that match TRBD1. Losses at the gene ends were 3 bases for V and 5 bases for J; bases not matched to a gene: 4. From germline, CDR1 is KGHDR and CDR2 SFDVKD. The CDR3 totals 16 residues. CDR3 nucleotide sequence: TGTGCCACCAGTGATCGCCGGGACAGGGGGCACAATGAGCAGTTCTTC. Translation: CATSDRRDRGHNEQFF.

The chain uses TRBV4-1 and TRBJ2-1; D is possibly TRBD2 (5 bases). The V end was cut by 8 bases, the J end by 5 bases, with 16 bases between. Germline-derived CDR1 and CDR2 are MGHRA and YSYEKL. The CDR3 contains 14 residues. CDR3: CASRKGRADNEQFF. The CDR3 bases are TGCGCCAGCCGGAAAGGGAGAGCGGACAATGAGCAGTTCTTC.

The rearrangement uses TRBV7-9 and TRBJ2-1; the D gene is possibly TRBD2 (5 bases). The V gene's germline CDR1 is SEHNR and CDR2 FQNEAQ (reference sequence). V was trimmed by 6 bases and J by 7 bases, leaving 13 bases between them. The CDR3 spans 13 residues. The CDR3 spells CASRPSLGNEQFF. The CDR3 bases are TGTGCCAGCAGACCCTCACTAGGGAATGAGCAGTTCTTC.

This clone has just a few counts. This sample also contains other DNA sequences that code for the same CDR3. J is TRBJ1-6 and V is TRBV12-5; the match to TRBD1 covers 10 bases. The germline V gene has CDR1 LGHNT and CDR2 FRNRAP. The CDR3 is 16 amino acids. V lost 6 bases and J lost 2; bases outside the gene matches: 4. DNA of the CDR3: TGTGCTAGTGGGAGACAGGGGGCACCCTATAATTCACCCCTCCACTTT. Translated: CASGRQGAPYNSPLHF. Looking up the rest from reference TRBV12-5 and TRBJ1-6 gives the full variable domain: DARVTQTPRHKVTEMGQEVTMRCQPILGHNTVFWYRQTMMQGLELLAYFRNRAPLDDSGMPKDRFSAEMPDATLATLKIQPSEPRDSAVYFCASGRQGAPYNSPLHFGNGTRLTVT.

On this clone itself: The sample holds other DNA sequences that translate to the same CDR3. The chain carries TRBV6-5 and TRBJ2-3, with 10 bases matching TRBD2. V trimming: 8 bases; J trimming: 1 base; junction bases outside the gene matches: 3. Germline values: CDR1 MNHEY, CDR2 SVGAGI. The CDR3 consists of 14 residues. The CDR3 spells CASRLAGGTDTQYF. CDR3 bases: TGTGCCAGCCGGCTAGCGGGGGGCACAGATACGCAGTATTTT.

The V call is TRBV5-1, the J call TRBJ1-4; TRBD1 is a possible D gene (5 bases). CDR3 length: 15 amino acids. The germline V gene has CDR1 SGHRS and CDR2 YFSETQ. With 4 bases removed from V and 1 base from J, the gap between germline ends came to 11 bases. CDR3 DNA sequence: TGCGCCAGCAGCCTTGGGGCCATAACTAATGAAAAACTGTTTTTT. Encoded protein: CASSLGAITNEKLFF.

The chain has TRBV6-5 and TRBJ2-7; 9 positions match TRBD1. This CDR3 is 13 amino acids long. Germline V gene data show CDR1 as MNHEY and CDR2 as SVGAGI. After removal of 5 bases from V and 6 bases from J, the junction contained 5 bases not matched to a gene. In DNA, the CDR3 is TGTGCCAGCAGTCAGGACAGGGGAAGCGAGCAGTACGTC. Protein product: CASSQDRGSEQYV.

The chain combines TRBV12-5 with TRBJ1-2, with 8 positions matching TRBD1. V was clipped by 4 bases and J by 8 bases; unmatched bases: 15. This CDR3 is built from 16 residues. In germline, CDR1 is LGHNT, CDR2 FRNRAP. The CDR3 nucleotides are TGTGCTAGTGGTTGGACCAGAGGCCTGACAGGGGAAGGCTACACCTTC. Its translation is CASGWTRGLTGEGYTF. Full variable domain (rest looked up from reference TRBV12-5 and TRBJ1-2): DARVTQTPRHKVTEMGQEVTMRCQPILGHNTVFWYRQTMMQGLELLAYFRNRAPLDDSGMPKDRFSAEMPDATLATLKIQPSEPRDSAVYFCASGWTRGLTGEGYTFGSGTRLTVV.

V usage is TRBV29-1 and J usage is TRBJ1-5, with D possibly matching TRBD1 (5 bases). The CDR3 covers 13 residues. Trimming cost V 4 bases and J 0 bases, with 7 bases left between them. Germline V CDR1 and CDR2: SQVTM, ANQGSEA. The CDR3 bases are TGCAGCGTTGCAGGGTTTAGCAATCAGCCCCAGCATTTT. Its protein is CSVAGFSNQPQHF.

The rearrangement joins TRBV5-1 to TRBJ2-4; D call uncertain. This CDR3 contains 16 residues. Germline lookup yields CDR1 SGHRS and CDR2 YFSETQ. V lost 4 bases and J 0 bases, leaving 14 bases between the germline ends. The CDR3 spells CASSLVPGLAKNIQYF. The CDR3 coding sequence is TGCGCCAGCAGCCTCGTCCCAGGTCTAGCCAAAAACATTCAGTACTTC.

The chain employs TRBV10-1 and TRBJ2-6, with 11 bases that match TRBD1. The germline CDR1 and CDR2 sequences are WNHNN and SYGVQD (reference sequence). V lost 5 bases, J lost 0 bases, and 3 bases stayed unmatched. The CDR3 runs to 17 residues. The CDR3 sequence is CASSTGTGGSGANVLTF. In DNA form, the CDR3 reads TGCGCCAGCAGTACCGGGACAGGGGGCTCTGGGGCCAACGTCCTGACTTTC.

The gene calls are TRBV6-4 and TRBJ1-5; 9 bases match TRBD1. The CDR3 loop spans 14 amino acids. V lost 4 bases, J lost 10 bases, and 8 bases stayed unmatched. CDR1 is MRHNA, CDR2 SNTAGT, per germline. CDR3 in amino acids: CASSALATGGPQHF. DNA of the CDR3: TGTGCCAGCAGTGCACTAGCTACAGGGGGCCCCCAGCATTTT.

A note on this clone: Other DNA sequences in this sample translate to the same CDR3. J is TRBJ1-2 and V is TRBV3-1 (or the pseudogene TRBV3-2); 10 nucleotides agree with TRBD1. The CDR3 spans 15 residues. Germline V CDR1 and CDR2: LGHDT, YNNKEL (reference sequence). The V gene end was trimmed by 3 bases and the J gene end by 2 bases; junction bases not matched to a gene: 3. Here the CDR3 DNA reads TGTGCCAGCAGCCATCGACAGGGGGCAAACTATGGCTACACCTTC. The encoded protein is CASSHRQGANYGYTF.

The rearrangement links TRBV6-1 to TRBJ1-6; no firm D call. This CDR3 has 15 residues. V gave up 3 bases and J gave up 8 bases, with 14 bases separating them. Germline V gene lookup returns CDR1 MNHNS and CDR2 SASEGT. The chain's CDR3 is CASSDKVTEYSPLHF. CDR3 DNA: TGTGCCAGCAGTGATAAAGTCACAGAGTATTCACCCCTCCACTTT.